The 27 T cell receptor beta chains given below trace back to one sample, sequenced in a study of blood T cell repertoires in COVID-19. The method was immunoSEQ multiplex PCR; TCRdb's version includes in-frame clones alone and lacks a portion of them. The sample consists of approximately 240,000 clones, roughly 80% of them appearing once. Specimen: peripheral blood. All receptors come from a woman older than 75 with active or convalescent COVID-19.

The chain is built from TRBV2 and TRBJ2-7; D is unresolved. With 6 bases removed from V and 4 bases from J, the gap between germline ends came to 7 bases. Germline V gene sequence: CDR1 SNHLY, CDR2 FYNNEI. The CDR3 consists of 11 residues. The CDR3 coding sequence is TGTGCCAGCAGGGCCGTATACGAGCAGTACTTC. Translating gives CASRAVYEQYF.

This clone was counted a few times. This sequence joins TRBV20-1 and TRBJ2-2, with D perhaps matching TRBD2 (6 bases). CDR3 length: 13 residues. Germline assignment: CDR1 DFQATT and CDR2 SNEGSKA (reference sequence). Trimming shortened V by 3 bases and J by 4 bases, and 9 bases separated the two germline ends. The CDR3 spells CSASRESTGELFF. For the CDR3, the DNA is TGCAGTGCTAGTCGGGAGAGCACCGGGGAGCTGTTTTTT.

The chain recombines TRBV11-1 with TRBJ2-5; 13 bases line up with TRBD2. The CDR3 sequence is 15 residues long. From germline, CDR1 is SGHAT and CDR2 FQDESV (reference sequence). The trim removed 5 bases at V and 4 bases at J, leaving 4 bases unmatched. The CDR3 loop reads CASSRGLAGLETQYF. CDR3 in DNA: TGTGCCAGCAGCCGGGGACTAGCGGGGTTAGAGACCCAGTACTTC. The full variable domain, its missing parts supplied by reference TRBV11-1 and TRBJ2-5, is EAEVAQSPRYKITEKSQAVAFWCDPISGHATLYWYRQILGQGPELLVQFQDESVVDDSQLPKDRFSAERLKGVDSTLKIQPAELGDSAMYLCASSRGLAGLETQYFGPGTRLLVL.

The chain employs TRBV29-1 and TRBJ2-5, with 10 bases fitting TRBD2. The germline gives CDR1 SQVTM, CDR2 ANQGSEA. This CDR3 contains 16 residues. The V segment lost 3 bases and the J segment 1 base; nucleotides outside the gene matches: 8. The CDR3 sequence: CSVDTLAGDLQETQYF. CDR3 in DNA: TGCAGCGTTGATACCCTAGCGGGGGACCTCCAAGAGACCCAGTACTTC.

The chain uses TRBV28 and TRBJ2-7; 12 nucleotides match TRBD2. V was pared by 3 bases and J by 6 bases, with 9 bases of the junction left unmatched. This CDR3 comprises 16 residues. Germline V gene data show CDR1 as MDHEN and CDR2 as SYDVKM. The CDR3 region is CASSLGLAGGFGEQYF. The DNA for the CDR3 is TGTGCCAGCAGTTTGGGGCTAGCGGGAGGGTTTGGCGAGCAGTACTTC.

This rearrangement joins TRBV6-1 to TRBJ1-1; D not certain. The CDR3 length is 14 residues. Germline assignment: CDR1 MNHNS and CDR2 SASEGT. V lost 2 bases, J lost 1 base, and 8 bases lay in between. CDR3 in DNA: TGTGCCAGCAGTGAACGGTTACCGAACACTGAAGCTTTCTTT. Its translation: CASSERLPNTEAFF.

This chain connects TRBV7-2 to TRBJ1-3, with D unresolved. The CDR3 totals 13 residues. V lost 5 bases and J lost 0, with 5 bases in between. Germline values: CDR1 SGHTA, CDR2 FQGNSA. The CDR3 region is CASSTGSGNTIYF. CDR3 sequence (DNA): TGTGCCAGCAGCACTGGCTCTGGAAACACCATATATTTT.

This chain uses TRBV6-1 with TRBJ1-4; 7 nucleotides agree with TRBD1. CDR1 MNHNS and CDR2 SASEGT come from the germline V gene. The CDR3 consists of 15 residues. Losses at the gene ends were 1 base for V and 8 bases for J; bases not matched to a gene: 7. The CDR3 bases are TGTGCCAGCAGTGAAGGACAGGGCCGGGTAGAAAAACTGTTTTTT. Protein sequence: CASSEGQGRVEKLFF.

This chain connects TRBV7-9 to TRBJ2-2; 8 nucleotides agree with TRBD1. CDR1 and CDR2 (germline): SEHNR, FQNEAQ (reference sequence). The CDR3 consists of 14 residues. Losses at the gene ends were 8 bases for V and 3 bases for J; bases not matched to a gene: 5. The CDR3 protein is CASGWTGYTGELFF. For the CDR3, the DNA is TGTGCCAGCGGATGGACAGGGTACACCGGGGAGCTGTTTTTT. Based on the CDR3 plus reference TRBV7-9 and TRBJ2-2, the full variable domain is DTGVSQNPRHKITKRGQNVTFRCDPISEHNRLYWYRQTLGQGPEFLTYFQNEAQLEKSRLLSDRFSAERPKGSFSTLEIQRTEQGDSAMYLCASGWTGYTGELFFGEGSRLTVL.

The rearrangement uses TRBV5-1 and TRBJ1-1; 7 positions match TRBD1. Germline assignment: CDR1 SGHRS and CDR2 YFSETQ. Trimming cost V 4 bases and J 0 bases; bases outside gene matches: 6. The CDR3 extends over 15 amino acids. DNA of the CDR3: TGCGCCAGCAGCCCGTGGACAGGCATGAACACTGAAGCTTTCTTT. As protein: CASSPWTGMNTEAFF.

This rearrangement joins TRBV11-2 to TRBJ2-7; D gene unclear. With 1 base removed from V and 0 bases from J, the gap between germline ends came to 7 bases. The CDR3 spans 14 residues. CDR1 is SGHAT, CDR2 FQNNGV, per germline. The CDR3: CASSLGQSSYEQYF. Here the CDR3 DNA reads TGTGCCAGCAGCTTAGGCCAGTCCTCCTACGAGCAGTACTTC.

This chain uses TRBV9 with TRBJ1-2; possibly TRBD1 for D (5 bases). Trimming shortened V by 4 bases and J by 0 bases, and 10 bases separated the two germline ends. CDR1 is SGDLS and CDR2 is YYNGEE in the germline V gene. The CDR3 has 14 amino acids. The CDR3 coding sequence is TGTGCCAGCAGCCCTCGGACAACTAACTATGGCTACACCTTC. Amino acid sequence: CASSPRTTNYGYTF.

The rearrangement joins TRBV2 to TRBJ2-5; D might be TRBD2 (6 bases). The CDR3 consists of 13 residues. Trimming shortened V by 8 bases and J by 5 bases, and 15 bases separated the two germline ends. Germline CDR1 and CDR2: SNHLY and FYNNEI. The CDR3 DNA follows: TGTGCCAGCGGGACTCTTAGACAGGAGACCCAGTACTTC. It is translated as CASGTLRQETQYF.

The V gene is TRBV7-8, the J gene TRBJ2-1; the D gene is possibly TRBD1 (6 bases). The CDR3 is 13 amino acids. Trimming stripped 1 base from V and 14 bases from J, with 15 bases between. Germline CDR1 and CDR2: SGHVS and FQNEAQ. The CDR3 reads CASSLEWTVQKFF. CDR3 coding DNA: TGTGCCAGCAGCTTAGAGTGGACAGTTCAAAAGTTCTTC.

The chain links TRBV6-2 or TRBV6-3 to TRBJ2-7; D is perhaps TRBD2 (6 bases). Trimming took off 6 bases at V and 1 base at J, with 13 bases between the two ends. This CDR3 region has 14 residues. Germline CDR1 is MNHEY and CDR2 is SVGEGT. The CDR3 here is CASSLGTGSYEQYF. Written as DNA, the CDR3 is TGTGCCAGCAGCCTCGGGACTGGGTCCTACGAGCAGTACTTC.

The CDR3 protein is CASSSYSNQPQHF. CDR3 bases: TGTGCCAGCAGCTCGTATAGCAATCAGCCCCAGCATTTT. V usage is TRBV7-2 and J usage is TRBJ1-5; D gene uncertain. CDR1 SGHTA and CDR2 FQGNSA come from the germline V gene. Trimming removed 4 bases at V and 0 bases at J, with 4 bases between. The CDR3 runs 13 residues. Full variable domain (remainder filled in from reference TRBV7-2 and TRBJ1-5): GAGVSQSPSNKVTEKGKDVELRCDPISGHTALYWYRQSLGQGLEFLIYFQGNSAPDKSGLPSDRFSAERTGGSVSTLTIQRTQQEDSAVYLCASSSYSNQPQHFGDGTRLSIL.

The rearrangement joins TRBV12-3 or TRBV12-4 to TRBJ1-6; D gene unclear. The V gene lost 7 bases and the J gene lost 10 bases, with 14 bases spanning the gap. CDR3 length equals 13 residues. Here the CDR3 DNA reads TGTGCCAGCAACCAATGGGAGCAATCACCCCTCCACTTT. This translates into CASNQWEQSPLHF.

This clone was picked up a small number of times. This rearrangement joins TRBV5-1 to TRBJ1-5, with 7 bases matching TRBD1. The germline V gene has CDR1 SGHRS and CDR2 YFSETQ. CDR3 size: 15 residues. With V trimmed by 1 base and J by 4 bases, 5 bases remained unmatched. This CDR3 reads CASSLTGEENQPQHF. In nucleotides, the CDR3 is TGCGCCAGCAGCTTGACAGGGGAGGAGAATCAGCCCCAGCATTTT.

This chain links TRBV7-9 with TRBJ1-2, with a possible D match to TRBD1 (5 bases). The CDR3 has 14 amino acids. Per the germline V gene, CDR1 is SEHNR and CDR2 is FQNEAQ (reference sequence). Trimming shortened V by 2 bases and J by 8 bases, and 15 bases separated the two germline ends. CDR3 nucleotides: TGTGCCAGCAGCTTACCCGACAGAATTGGCGGCTACACCTTC. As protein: CASSLPDRIGGYTF. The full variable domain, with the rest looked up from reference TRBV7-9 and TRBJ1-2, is DTGVSQNPRHKITKRGQNVTFRCDPISEHNRLYWYRQTLGQGPEFLTYFQNEAQLEKSRLLSDRFSAERPKGSFSTLEIQRTEQGDSAMYLCASSLPDRIGGYTFGSGTRLTVV.

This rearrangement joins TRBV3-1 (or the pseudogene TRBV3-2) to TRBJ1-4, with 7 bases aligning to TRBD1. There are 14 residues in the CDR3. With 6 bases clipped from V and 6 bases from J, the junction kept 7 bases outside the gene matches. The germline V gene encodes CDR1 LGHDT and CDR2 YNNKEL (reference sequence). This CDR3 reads CASSRRGTDEKLFF. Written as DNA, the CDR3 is TGTGCCAGCAGTCGCAGGGGGACGGATGAAAAACTGTTTTTT.

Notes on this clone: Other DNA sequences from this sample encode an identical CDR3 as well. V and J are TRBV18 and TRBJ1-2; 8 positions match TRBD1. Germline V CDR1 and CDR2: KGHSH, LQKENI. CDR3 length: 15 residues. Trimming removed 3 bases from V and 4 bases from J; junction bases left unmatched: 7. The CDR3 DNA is TGTGCCAGCTCACCTCCAGGACAGGGTGGCTATGGCTACACCTTC. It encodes CASSPPGQGGYGYTF.

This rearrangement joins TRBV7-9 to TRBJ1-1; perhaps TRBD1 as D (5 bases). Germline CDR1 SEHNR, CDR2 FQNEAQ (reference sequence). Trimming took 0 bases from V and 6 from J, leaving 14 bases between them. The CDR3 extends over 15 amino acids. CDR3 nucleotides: TGTGCCAGCAGCTTAGCGGGGCGGGGATCGGCTGAAGCTTTCTTT. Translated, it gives CASSLAGRGSAEAFF.

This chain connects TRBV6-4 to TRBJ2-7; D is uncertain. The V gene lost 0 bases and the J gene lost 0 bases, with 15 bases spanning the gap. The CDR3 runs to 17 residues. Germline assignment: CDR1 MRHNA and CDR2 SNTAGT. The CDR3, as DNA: TGTGCCAGCAGTGACTCGGGCGTTAGGTCGTTCTCCTACGAGCAGTACTTC. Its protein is CASSDSGVRSFSYEQYF.

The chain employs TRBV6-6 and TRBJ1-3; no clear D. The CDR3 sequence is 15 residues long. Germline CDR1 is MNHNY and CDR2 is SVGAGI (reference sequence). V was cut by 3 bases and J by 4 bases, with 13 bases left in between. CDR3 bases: TGTGCCAGCAGTTATGGGCAGGCCAGAGGAAACACCATATATTTT. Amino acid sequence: CASSYGQARGNTIYF.

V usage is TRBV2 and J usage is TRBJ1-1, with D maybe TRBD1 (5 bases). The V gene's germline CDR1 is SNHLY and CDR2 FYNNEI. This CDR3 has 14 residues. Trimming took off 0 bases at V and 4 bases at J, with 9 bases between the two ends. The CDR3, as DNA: TGTGCCAGCAGTGAAGCAGGGGAAGGCACTGAAGCTTTCTTT. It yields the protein CASSEAGEGTEAFF.

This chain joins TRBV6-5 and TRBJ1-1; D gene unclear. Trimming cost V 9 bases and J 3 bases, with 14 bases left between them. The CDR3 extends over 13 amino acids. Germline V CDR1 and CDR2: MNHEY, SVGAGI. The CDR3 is CASAVEGDTEAFF. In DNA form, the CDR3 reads TGTGCCAGTGCGGTGGAGGGCGACACTGAAGCTTTCTTT.

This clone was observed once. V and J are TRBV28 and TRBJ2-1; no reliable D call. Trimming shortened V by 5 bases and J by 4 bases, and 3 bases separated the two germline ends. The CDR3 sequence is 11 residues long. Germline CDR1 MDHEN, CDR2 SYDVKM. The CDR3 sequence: CASSLYNEQFF. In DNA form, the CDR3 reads TGTGCCAGCAGTCTGTACAATGAGCAGTTCTTC. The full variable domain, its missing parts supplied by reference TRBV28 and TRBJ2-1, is DVKVTQSSRYLVKRTGEKVFLECVQDMDHENMFWYRQDPGLGLRLIYFSYDVKMKEKGDIPEGYSVSREKKERFSLILESASTNQTSMYLCASSLYNEQFFGPGTRLTVL.